These 31 T cell receptor beta chains were sequenced from one sample in a study of T cells in Graves' hyperthyroidism and ophthalmopathy. The TCR beta CDR3 regions underwent amplification using RNA transcripts as the source. First-round RT-PCR targeting the TCR CDR3 was performed with the HTBI primer set. TCRdb recomputed calls from the multiplex PCR reads with MiXCR, one row per CDR3 protein. The sample contains roughly 240,000 distinct CDR3 sequences, roughly 22% of which appear only once. Material for sequencing was blood. These TCRs come from a woman in her thirties or forties with Graves' ophthalmopathy.

The chain joins TRBV11-2 to TRBJ2-2, with 8 positions matching TRBD2. With 2 bases clipped from V and 1 base from J, the junction kept 6 bases outside the gene matches. This CDR3 is built from 17 residues. Germline loops: CDR1 SGHAT, CDR2 FQNNGV. CDR3 region: CASSLSSGNWNTGELFF. The CDR3 nucleotides read TGTGCCAGCAGCTTAAGTAGCGGGAATTGGAACACCGGGGAGCTGTTTTTT.

This clonotype was seen many times. This sequence joins TRBV12-3 or TRBV12-4 and TRBJ2-7; D possibly corresponds to TRBD1 (6 bases). The CDR3 consists of 13 residues. Trimming cost V 6 bases and J 4 bases, with 13 bases left between them. CDR3 sequence: CASRSTGLYEQYF. DNA for the CDR3: TGTGCCAGCAGAAGCACAGGGCTGTACGAGCAGTACTTC.

This clonotype was seen ten or more times. This chain uses TRBV19 with TRBJ2-2; no definite D call. Germline CDR1 reads LNHDA; CDR2 reads SQIVND (reference sequence). With 3 bases removed from V and 1 base from J, the gap between germline ends came to 6 bases. The CDR3 consists of 14 residues. The CDR3 DNA follows: TGTGCCAGTAGTATGCAGCAGAACACCGGGGAGCTGTTTTTT. Its protein is CASSMQQNTGELFF.

The sample holds many counts of this clonotype. The chain uses TRBV24-1 and TRBJ2-7; D is possibly TRBD1 (7 bases). The V gene's germline CDR1 is KGHDR and CDR2 SFDVKD. Trimming stripped 9 bases from V and 3 bases from J, with 11 bases between. CDR3 length equals 12 residues. The CDR3 loop is CATGGTDYEQYF. The CDR3, as DNA: TGTGCCACCGGCGGGACAGACTACGAGCAGTACTTC.

This clonotype appeared many times. This sequence joins TRBV5-1 and TRBJ2-7, with D possibly called TRBD1 or TRBD2 (7 bases each). The CDR3 contains 15 residues. The V and J ends lost 1 base and 7 bases respectively, with 18 bases between them. CDR1 and CDR2 (germline): SGHRS, YFSETQ. This CDR3 is CASSLSGGQPSEQYF. The CDR3, as DNA: TGCGCCAGCAGCTTGTCGGGGGGACAGCCCTCAGAGCAGTACTTC.

This clonotype was found many times. V and J are TRBV10-3 and TRBJ2-2; weak D call: TRBD2 (5 bases). In germline, CDR1 is ENHRY, CDR2 SYGVKD. Trimming shortened V by 11 bases and J by 4 bases, and 11 bases separated the two germline ends. This CDR3 comprises 12 residues. The CDR3 loop reads CAGSGGTGELFF. The CDR3 nucleotides read TGTGCCGGTTCCGGAGGCACCGGGGAGCTGTTTTTT.

This clonotype has only a few counts. The V gene is TRBV4-1, the J gene TRBJ1-3; TRBD1 matches 9 bases. Looked up from germline, CDR1 is MGHRA and CDR2 is YSYEKL. The CDR3 is 19 residues long. After removal of 0 bases from V and 6 bases from J, the junction contained 15 bases not matched to a gene. The CDR3 DNA reads as TGCGCCAGCAGCCAAGATCCCTCCGGGACAGGGCTCAGAGAAAACACCATATATTTT. Its translation is CASSQDPSGTGLRENTIYF.

This clonotype has ten or more counts. J is TRBJ1-1 and V is TRBV14; tentatively, D is TRBD1 (5 bases). Germline CDR1 and CDR2: SGHDN and FVKESK. The CDR3 loop spans 16 amino acids. Trimming cost V 3 bases and J 0 bases, with 14 bases left between them. The DNA for the CDR3 is TGTGCCAGCAGCCAGCGGGGGGGACCGATGAACACTGAAGCTTTCTTT. Its translation: CASSQRGGPMNTEAFF.

This clonotype has a count of ten or more. Being one base from a much bigger clone, this may be a read error. This chain links TRBV13 with TRBJ2-7; 9 nucleotides align to TRBD2. This CDR3 has 16 amino acids. Germline V CDR1 and CDR2: PRHDT, FYEKMQ (reference sequence). As DNA, the CDR3 is TGTGCCAGCAGCTTTTCTCTGGCGGGAGGGCCGTGGGAGCAGAACTTC. Its protein is CASSFSLAGGPWEQNF.

There are many counts of this clonotype. The chain joins TRBV11-2 to TRBJ2-5; 9 bases line up with TRBD1. Germline CDR1 reads SGHAT; CDR2 reads FQNNGV. The CDR3 length is 15 residues. J gave up 3 bases and V 6 bases, and 8 bases lay outside the gene matches. This chain's CDR3 is CASSRTGVREETQYF. The CDR3 DNA follows: TGTGCCAGCAGTCGGACAGGGGTCAGGGAAGAGACCCAGTACTTC.

This clonotype was found many times. This chain links TRBV12-3 or TRBV12-4 with TRBJ2-7, with 14 bases aligning to TRBD2. This CDR3 is built from 19 residues. J gave up 3 bases and V 4 bases, and 14 bases lay outside the gene matches. CDR3 amino acids: CASSSRRPGLAGAHYEQYF. Written as DNA, the CDR3 is TGTGCCAGCAGTTCCCGAAGACCGGGACTAGCGGGAGCCCACTACGAGCAGTACTTC.

In its sample, this clonotype was seen many times. The CDR3 sequence: CSVLAGTGVLEQYF. CDR3 DNA: TGCAGCGTTTTAGCCGGGACAGGGGTTCTCGAGCAGTACTTC. The V and J genes are TRBV29-1 and TRBJ2-7, with 10 bases identical to TRBD1. V was pared by 5 bases and J by 6 bases, with 10 bases of the junction left unmatched. This CDR3 is built from 14 residues. Germline loops: CDR1 SQVTM, CDR2 ANQGSEA.

This clonotype was seen at least ten times. This chain joins TRBV30 and TRBJ2-6; D remains unclear. Germline values: CDR1 GTSNPN, CDR2 SVGIG (reference sequence). The CDR3 spans 14 residues. Trimming removed 1 base from V and 0 bases from J, with 4 bases in between. The CDR3 sequence is CAWSGLSGANVLTF. The CDR3 coding sequence is TGTGCCTGGAGTGGCCTCTCTGGGGCCAACGTCCTGACTTTC.

This rearrangement joins TRBV11-2 to TRBJ2-5; D ambiguous. The CDR3 is 16 amino acids. V gave up 5 bases and J gave up 5 bases, with 21 bases separating them. Germline V gene sequence: CDR1 SGHAT, CDR2 FQNNGV. This chain's CDR3 is CASSPGSSWDQETQYF. CDR3 bases: TGTGCCAGCAGCCCCGGCAGCTCGTGGGATCAGGAGACCCAGTACTTC.

This clonotype has ten or more counts. A much larger clone lies a single base off, so this may be a read error. The chain uses TRBV6-2 or TRBV6-3 and TRBJ1-1; the D is unclear. V lost 0 bases, J lost 3 bases, and 8 bases lay in between. CDR3 length: 14 amino acids. CDR1 is MNHEY and CDR2 is SVGEGT in the germline V gene. DNA of the CDR3: TGTGCCAGCAGTTACTCGATCCGGGACACTGAAGCTTTCTTT. Amino acid sequence: CASSYSIRDTEAFF.

This clonotype was counted between two and nine times. This chain links TRBV5-1 with TRBJ2-7; D uncertain. CDR1 SGHRS and CDR2 YFSETQ come from the germline V gene. V lost 3 bases and J 3 bases, leaving 13 bases between the germline ends. CDR3 size: 14 residues. Written as DNA, the CDR3 is TGCGCCAGCAGCTCGGACGGCGGAAACTACGAGCAGTACTTC. This translates into CASSSDGGNYEQYF. The full variable domain, its missing parts supplied by reference TRBV5-1 and TRBJ2-7, is KAGVTQTPRYLIKTRGQQVTLSCSPISGHRSVSWYQQTPGQGLQFLFEYFSETQRNKGNFPGRFSGRQFSNSRSEMNVSTLELGDSALYLCASSSDGGNYEQYFGPGTRLTVT.

This clonotype showed up many times. The chain has TRBV28 and TRBJ2-2, with 12 bases aligning to TRBD1. The ends lost 4 bases at V and 7 bases at J; junction bases unmatched: 10. This CDR3 is built from 17 residues. In germline, CDR1 is MDHEN, CDR2 SYDVKM. The CDR3 protein is CASSSQPGQGAHGELFF. As DNA, the CDR3 is TGTGCCAGCAGTTCTCAGCCGGGACAGGGGGCCCACGGGGAGCTGTTTTTT.

At least ten counts were recorded for this clonotype. The chain uses TRBV5-1 and TRBJ2-7; a weak D match, TRBD1 (6 bases). Germline V CDR1 and CDR2: SGHRS, YFSETQ. The CDR3 has 15 residues. V was cut by 4 bases and J by 1 base, with 15 bases left in between. The CDR3 bases are TGCGCCAGCAGCCCAGTTACAGGGACATCCTACGAGCAGTACTTC. It is translated as CASSPVTGTSYEQYF.

In its sample, this clonotype was seen many times. J is TRBJ2-7 and V is TRBV7-2; no reliable D call. CDR3 length equals 14 residues. Looked up from germline, CDR1 is SGHTA and CDR2 is FQGNSA. V lost 5 bases to trimming and J lost 2 bases, with 13 bases between them. CDR3 bases: TGTGCCAGCAGCCCCTCTGTAGGGCCCTACGAGCAGTACTTC. As protein: CASSPSVGPYEQYF.

This clonotype has a count of ten or more. The V gene is TRBV3-1, the J gene TRBJ2-7, with 9 positions matching TRBD1. The length of the CDR3 is 13 residues. The germline V gene has CDR1 LGHDT and CDR2 YNNKEL (reference sequence). Unmatched junction bases numbered 5, after V lost 5 bases and J lost 6 bases. CDR3 sequence (DNA): TGTGCCAGCAGCGTTGGACAGGGGTCCGAGCAGTACTTC. Residues: CASSVGQGSEQYF.

V gene TRBV20-1 combines with J gene TRBJ2-7, with TRBD2 as a possible D gene (5 bases). The germline V and J ends were trimmed by 0 bases and 3 bases, with 12 bases remaining between them. Per germline, CDR1 DFQATT and CDR2 SNEGSKA (reference sequence). The CDR3 covers 14 residues. DNA for the CDR3: TGCAGTGCTAGAGATGCAAGCGGATTCTACGAGCAGTACTTC. Its protein product is CSARDASGFYEQYF.

This clonotype was counted at least ten times. The rearrangement links TRBV3-1 to TRBJ2-5; D not certain. V lost 0 bases and J lost 7, with 24 bases in between. This CDR3 is 18 amino acids long. Germline V gene sequence: CDR1 LGHDT, CDR2 YNNKEL (reference sequence). DNA of the CDR3: TGTGCCAGCAGCCAAGACTCCATGTTCCGCTGGGTGCGAGGGACCCAGTACTTC. Residues: CASSQDSMFRWVRGTQYF.

This clonotype was detected ten times or more. The V gene is TRBV27, the J gene TRBJ2-7, with TRBD1 matching over 9 bases. Trimming took 6 bases from V and 2 from J; bases not matched to a gene: 5. Germline loops: CDR1 MNHEY, CDR2 SMNVEV (reference sequence). The CDR3 length is 14 residues. The CDR3 DNA reads TGTGCCAGCAGCTTCGACAGGGGGGCCTACGAGCAGTACTTC. As protein: CASSFDRGAYEQYF.

This clonotype was counted at least ten times. One junction end does not reproduce the germline sequence, and a read error may be involved. This chain connects TRBV11-2 to TRBJ2-5; possible D gene TRBD2, 6 bases. The germline V gene has CDR1 SGHAT and CDR2 FQNNGV. This CDR3 spans 13 amino acids. The CDR3 DNA reads as TGTGCCAGCCGCTTTTCACGGGAGACGACCCAGTACTTC. It specifies CASRFSRETTQYF. Filled out from reference TRBV11-2 and TRBJ2-5, the complete variable domain reads EAGVAQSPRYKIIEKRQSVAFWCNPISGHATLYWYQQILGQGPKLLIQFQNNGVVDDSQLPKDRFSAERLKGVDSTLKIQPAKLEDSAVYLCASRFSRETTQYFGPGTRLLVL.

This clonotype has a count of ten or more. This chain joins TRBV6-1 and TRBJ1-1, with D perhaps TRBD1 (6 bases). This CDR3 is 15 amino acids long. In germline, CDR1 is MNHNS, CDR2 SASEGT. V was trimmed by 2 bases and J by 1 base, leaving 11 bases between them. The chain's CDR3 is CASSEFGGRNTEAFF. The CDR3 DNA is TGTGCCAGCAGTGAATTTGGGGGCCGGAACACTGAAGCTTTCTTT.

J is TRBJ1-5 and V is TRBV6-2 or TRBV6-3, with D unresolved. The germline gives CDR1 MNHEY, CDR2 SVGEGT. CDR3 size: 14 residues. V was trimmed by 2 bases and J by 6 bases, leaving 11 bases between them. DNA of the CDR3: TGTGCCAGCAGTTACAGGACGGGAGGTCAGCCCCAGCATTTT. Translated: CASSYRTGGQPQHF.

The chain couples TRBV20-1 to TRBJ2-7; 9 bases align to TRBD1. Germline-derived CDR1 and CDR2 are DFQATT and SNEGSKA (reference sequence). Trimming cost V 6 bases and J 3 bases; bases outside gene matches: 3. This CDR3 spans 12 amino acids. The CDR3 bases are TGCAGTGCAAGGGACAGGGTCTACGAGCAGTACTTC. The encoded protein is CSARDRVYEQYF.

This clonotype was counted only a few times. The rearrangement uses TRBV29-1 and TRBJ1-3, with D possibly matching TRBD1 (5 bases). CDR1 is SQVTM and CDR2 is ANQGSEA in the germline V gene. The CDR3 covers 14 residues. Trimming stripped 3 bases from V and 2 bases from J, with 11 bases between. The CDR3 DNA sequence: TGCAGCGTTGATGTAGGGGTGGCTGGAAACACCATATATTTT. Its translation: CSVDVGVAGNTIYF. The whole variable domain, remainder taken from reference TRBV29-1 and TRBJ1-3, is SAVISQKPSRDICQRGTSLTIQCQVDSQVTMMFWYRQQPGQSLTLIATANQGSEATYESGFVIDKFPISRPNLTFSTLTVSNMSPEDSSIYLCSVDVGVAGNTIYFGEGSWLTVV.

This clonotype was picked up a small number of times. The chain links TRBV6-1 to TRBJ2-7; possible D gene TRBD1, 6 bases. This CDR3 region has 13 residues. Germline-derived CDR1 and CDR2 are MNHNS and SASEGT. V was cut by 3 bases and J by 4 bases, with 10 bases left in between. In nucleotides, the CDR3 is TGTGCCAGCAGTGATAACCAGGGGTACGAGCAGTACTTC. As protein: CASSDNQGYEQYF.

This clonotype was seen ten or more times. This chain uses TRBV5-1 with TRBJ2-6, with unresolved D. The germline gives CDR1 SGHRS, CDR2 YFSETQ. Trimming left V 5 bases short and J 0 bases short, with 15 bases between. CDR3 length: 17 amino acids. CDR3 bases: TGCGCCAGCAGTCCCGACGGCCGTTCCTCTGGGGCCAACGTCCTGACTTTC. Translating gives CASSPDGRSSGANVLTF.

The sample holds many counts of this clonotype. V and J are TRBV11-1 and TRBJ2-7; D might be TRBD1 or TRBD2, each matching 5 bases. Germline assignment: CDR1 SGHAT and CDR2 FQDESV (reference sequence). Trimming pared 0 bases from V and 3 bases from J, leaving 18 bases between. The CDR3 has 17 residues. CDR3 in amino acids: CASSLAGLGPANYEQYF. The CDR3 DNA reads as TGTGCCAGCAGCTTAGCCGGCCTGGGACCTGCAAACTACGAGCAGTACTTC.